This TCR beta chain is from a study of blood T cell repertoires in COVID-19. Libraries were prepared by immunoSEQ multiplex PCR; TCRdb keeps only in-frame clonotypes and omits some of them. The table has 100,000 to 150,000 clones, approximately 81% seen once. Trimming removed 4 bases from V and 8 bases from J, with 10 bases in between. The CDR3 sequence is 12 residues long. Germline-derived CDR1 and CDR2 are SGHRS and YFSETQ. This chain joins TRBV5-1 and TRBJ2-1; D is unclear. The sequencing input was peripheral blood. The origin of this receptor is a man aged 55 to 70 with acute or convalescent COVID-19. The CDR3 DNA is TGCGCCAGCAGCGTAGACTTCGATGAGCAGTTCTTC. Its translation is CASSVDFDEQFF.